These T cell receptor beta chains were read from a single sample in a study of CD8 T cells in ankylosing spondylitis. TCRdb recomputed calls from the 5' RACE reads with MiXCR, one row per CDR3 protein. This sample has under 250,000 distinct CDR3 sequences; 6% to 8.5% occur once, and the top ten carry over 12%. The sequencing input was blood, either unsorted or a sorted T cell fraction (not recorded which). These receptors were taken from a male donor with ankylosing spondylitis. CDR3s include the opening cysteine and the closing phenylalanine or tryptophan. Each record gives: J gene, D gene, V gene, clone size, CDR3 protein, CDR3 DNA. A D gene is named only where the DNA matches it firmly. Clone size is shown for a subset of rows, as once, few, many or a class of expanded clone.

>TRBJ1-1|-|TRBV6-2/TRBV6-3|many
CASSYTVYTEAFF
TGTGCCAGCAGTTACACGGTCTACACTGAAGCTTTCTTT
>TRBJ2-7|-|TRBV11-1|-
CASSLGPAIYEQYF
TGTGCCAGCAGCTTGGGACCCGCTATCTACGAGCAGTACTTC
>TRBJ1-2|-|TRBV9|many
CASSASPWAARHYGYTF
TGTGCCAGCAGCGCGTCTCCGTGGGCAGCCAGGCACTATGGCTACACCTTC
>TRBJ2-7|-|TRBV10-3|-
CAISGQTGKATSYEQYF
TGTGCCATCAGTGGACAAACAGGCAAAGCAACCTCCTACGAGCAGTACTTC
>TRBJ2-1|-|TRBV20-1|many
CSVGPTRISEQFF
TGCAGTGTAGGACCCACAAGAATCAGTGAGCAGTTCTTC
>TRBJ2-1|TRBD2|TRBV7-9|few
CASSYLAGVTYNEQFF
TGTGCCAGCAGCTATTTAGCGGGAGTGACCTACAATGAGCAGTTCTTC
>TRBJ1-1|-|TRBV20-1|-
CSAPQELNTEAFF
TGCAGTGCTCCACAGGAGCTGAACACTGAAGCTTTCTTT
>TRBJ1-2|-|TRBV12-3/TRBV12-4|many
CASSFGHYGYTF
TGTGCCAGCAGTTTCGGGCACTATGGCTACACCTTC
>TRBJ2-7|-|TRBV5-5|-
CAIGFGLPYEQYF
TGTGCCATCGGCTTCGGGCTCCCCTACGAGCAGTACTTC
>TRBJ1-2|TRBD1|TRBV5-1|few
CASSLNGGTGSGYTF
TGCGCCAGCAGCTTGAACGGGGGGACAGGGTCGGGCTACACCTTC
>TRBJ2-2|-|TRBV7-9|few
CASSQPRAGELFF
TGTGCCAGCAGCCAACCGCGGGCCGGGGAGCTGTTTTTT
>TRBJ2-4|-|TRBV7-9|many
CASSLGGGRENIQYF
TGTGCCAGCAGCTTAGGAGGGGGGCGCGAAAACATTCAGTACTTC
>TRBJ2-7|-|TRBV27|many
CASSLSDNTYEQYF
TGTGCCAGCAGTTTATCGGATAATACCTACGAGCAGTACTTC
>TRBJ2-7|TRBD2|TRBV7-2|many
CASSSSGRPSYEQYF
TGTGCCAGCAGCTCTAGCGGGAGGCCCTCCTACGAGCAGTACTTC
>TRBJ2-1|-|TRBV18|-
CASSPGENEQFF
TGTGCCAGCTCACCAGGGGAGAATGAGCAGTTCTTC
>TRBJ2-7|TRBD1|TRBV5-1|many
CASSFRDRAVYEQYF
TGCGCCAGCAGCTTCCGGGACAGGGCTGTGTACGAGCAGTACTTC
>TRBJ2-7|-|TRBV20-1|-
CSARDSVRTEPSYEQYF
TGCAGTGCTAGAGATTCGGTTAGAACGGAGCCTTCCTACGAGCAGTACTTC
>TRBJ2-1|-|TRBV27|many
CASSLDLARGNEQFF
TGTGCCAGCAGCCTGGACCTCGCCCGGGGAAATGAGCAGTTCTTC
>TRBJ2-2|TRBD1|TRBV12-3/TRBV12-4|many
CASSLHGTGETGELFF
TGTGCCAGCAGCCTCCATGGGACAGGGGAAACCGGGGAGCTGTTTTTT
>TRBJ2-7|-|TRBV27|many
CASSFSRGPYEQYF
TGTGCCAGCAGTTTTAGCCGGGGGCCCTACGAGCAGTACTTC
>TRBJ1-5|-|TRBV6-1|few
CASSDSGSSYQPQHF
TGTGCCAGCAGTGATTCCGGGAGTTCATATCAGCCCCAGCATTTT
>TRBJ2-7|TRBD1|TRBV4-2|many
CASSHGTGGSYEQYF
TGTGCCAGCAGCCATGGCACAGGGGGAAGCTACGAGCAGTACTTC
>TRBJ1-2|-|TRBV7-9|many
CASSRIGPRGANYGYTF
TGTGCCAGCAGCCGGATCGGGCCCCGAGGAGCTAACTATGGCTACACCTTC